This T cell receptor beta chain was obtained from a study of T cell repertoires in cytomegalovirus infection. Study summary: Well-studied HLA-B-restricted epitopes and recently identified HLA-C-restricted epitopes of CMV were both used in the study. An indication of both CMV infection and matching HLA type came from public TCR beta signatures. Findings and limits, study-wide: Adding up the frequency of public TCR beta families identified people who carried CMV plus the relevant HLA.

Only a few counts were recorded for this clonotype. Its target is not known. Trimming took 2 bases from V and 3 from J, leaving 16 bases between them. Germline CDR1 is MNHEY and CDR2 is SMNVEV (reference sequence). The CDR3 is made up of 16 amino acids. MiXCR was run by TCRdb on the reads, yielding one entry per CDR3 protein. Seen here are 750,000 to 900,000 distinct CDR3 sequences, 29% observed once, and the top ten hold around 13%. The V gene is TRBV27, the J gene TRBJ1-2; tentative D call: TRBD1 (6 bases). The sequence was obtained from a human donor in good health (CMV status not recorded). Some clones in this sample may be carry-over from other donors' samples. Material: cultured CD8+ T cells from PBMCs, obtained from culture after CMV antigen stimulation. The CDR3: CASSLILQGGHYGYTF. The CDR3 nucleotides are TGTGCCAGCAGTTTAATATTACAGGGAGGGCACTATGGCTACACCTTC.